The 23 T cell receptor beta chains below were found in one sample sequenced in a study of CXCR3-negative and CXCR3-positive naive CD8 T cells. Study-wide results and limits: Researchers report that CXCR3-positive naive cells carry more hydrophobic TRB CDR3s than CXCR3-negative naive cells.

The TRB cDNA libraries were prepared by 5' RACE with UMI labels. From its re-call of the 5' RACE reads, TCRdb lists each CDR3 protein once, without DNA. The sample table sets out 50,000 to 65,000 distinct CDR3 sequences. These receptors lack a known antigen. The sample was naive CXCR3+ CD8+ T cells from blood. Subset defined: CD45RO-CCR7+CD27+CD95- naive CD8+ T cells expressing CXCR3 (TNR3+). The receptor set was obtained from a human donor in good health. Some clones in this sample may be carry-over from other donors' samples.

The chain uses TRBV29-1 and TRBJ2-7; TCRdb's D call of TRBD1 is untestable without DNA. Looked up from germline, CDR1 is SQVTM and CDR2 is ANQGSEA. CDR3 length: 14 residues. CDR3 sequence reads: CSVEGDRESSEQYF.

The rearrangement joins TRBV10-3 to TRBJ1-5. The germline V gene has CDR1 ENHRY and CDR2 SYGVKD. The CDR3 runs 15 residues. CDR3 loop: CAISDPRETNQPQHF.

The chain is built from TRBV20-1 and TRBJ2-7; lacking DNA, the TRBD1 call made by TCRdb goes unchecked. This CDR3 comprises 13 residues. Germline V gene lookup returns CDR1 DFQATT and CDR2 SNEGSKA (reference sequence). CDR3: CSAPGQVSYEQYF.

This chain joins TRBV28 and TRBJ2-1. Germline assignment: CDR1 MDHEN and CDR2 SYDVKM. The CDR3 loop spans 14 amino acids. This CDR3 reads CASSFVAGADEQFF.

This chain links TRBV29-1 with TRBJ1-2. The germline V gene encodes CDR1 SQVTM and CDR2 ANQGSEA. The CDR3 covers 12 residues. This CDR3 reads CSVERAPGGYTF.

This CDR3 reads CASSVTGRTNEKLFF. This chain connects TRBV9 to TRBJ1-4. The CDR3 runs 15 residues. Germline loops: CDR1 SGDLS, CDR2 YYNGEE.

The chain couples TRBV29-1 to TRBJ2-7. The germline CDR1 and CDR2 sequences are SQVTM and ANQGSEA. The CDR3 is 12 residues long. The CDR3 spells CSVEGPSYEQYF.

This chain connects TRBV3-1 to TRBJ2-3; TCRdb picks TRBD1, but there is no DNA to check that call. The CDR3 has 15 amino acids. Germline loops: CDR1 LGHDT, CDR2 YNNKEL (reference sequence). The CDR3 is CASSQETGDADTQYF.

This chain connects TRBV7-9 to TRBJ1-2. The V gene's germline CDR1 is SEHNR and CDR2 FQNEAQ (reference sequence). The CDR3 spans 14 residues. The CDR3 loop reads CASSSDGFPYGYTF.

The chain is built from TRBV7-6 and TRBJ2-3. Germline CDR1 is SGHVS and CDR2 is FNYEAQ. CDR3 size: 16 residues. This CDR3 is CASSLAGRLAADTQYF.

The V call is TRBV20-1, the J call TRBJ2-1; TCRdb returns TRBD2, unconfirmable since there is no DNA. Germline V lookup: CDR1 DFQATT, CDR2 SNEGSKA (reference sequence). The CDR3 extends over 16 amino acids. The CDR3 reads CSASVPFSGDYNEQFF.

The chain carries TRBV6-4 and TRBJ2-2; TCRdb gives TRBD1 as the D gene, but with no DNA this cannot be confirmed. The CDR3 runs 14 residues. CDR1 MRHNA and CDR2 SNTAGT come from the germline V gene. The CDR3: CASRETGDTGELFF.

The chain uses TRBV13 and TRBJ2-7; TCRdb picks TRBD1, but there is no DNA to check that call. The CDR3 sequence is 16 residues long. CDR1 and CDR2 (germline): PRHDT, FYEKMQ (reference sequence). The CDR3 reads CASSLKGQGGPYEQYF.

CDR3 loop: CASSLSRGEQYF. V is TRBV5-1 and J is TRBJ2-7; TCRdb's D gene call, TRBD1, goes unchecked for lack of DNA. The CDR3 has 12 residues. In germline, CDR1 is SGHRS, CDR2 YFSETQ.

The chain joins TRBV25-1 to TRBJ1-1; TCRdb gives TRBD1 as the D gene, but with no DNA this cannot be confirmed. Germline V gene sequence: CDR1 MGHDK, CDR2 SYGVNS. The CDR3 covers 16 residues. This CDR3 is CASSESGTGPVTEAFF.

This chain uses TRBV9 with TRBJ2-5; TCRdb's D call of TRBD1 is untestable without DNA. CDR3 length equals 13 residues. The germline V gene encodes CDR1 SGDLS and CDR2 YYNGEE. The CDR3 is CASSPTGKETQYF.

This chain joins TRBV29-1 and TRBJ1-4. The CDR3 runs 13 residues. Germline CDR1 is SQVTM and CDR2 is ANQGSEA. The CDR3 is CSIYTRSAEKLFF.

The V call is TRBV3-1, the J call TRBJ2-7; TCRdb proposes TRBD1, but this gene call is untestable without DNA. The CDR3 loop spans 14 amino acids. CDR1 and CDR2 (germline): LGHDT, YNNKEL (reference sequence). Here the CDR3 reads CASSQEDRAYEQYF.

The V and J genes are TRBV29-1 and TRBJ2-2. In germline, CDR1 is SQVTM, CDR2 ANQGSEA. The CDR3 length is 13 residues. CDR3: CSVVGMNTGELFF.

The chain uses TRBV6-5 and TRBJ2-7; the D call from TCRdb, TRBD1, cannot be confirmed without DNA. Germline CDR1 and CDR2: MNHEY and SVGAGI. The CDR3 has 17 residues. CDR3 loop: CASSYARGESVFYEQYF.

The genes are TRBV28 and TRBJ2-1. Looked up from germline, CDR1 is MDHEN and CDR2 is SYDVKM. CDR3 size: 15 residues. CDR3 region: CASSPSGGSYNEQFF.

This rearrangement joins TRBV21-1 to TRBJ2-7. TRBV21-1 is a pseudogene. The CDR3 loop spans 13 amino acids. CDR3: CASSNWGTCEQYF.

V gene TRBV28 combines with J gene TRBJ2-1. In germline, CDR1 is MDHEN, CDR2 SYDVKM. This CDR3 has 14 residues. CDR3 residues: CASSVGLSYNEQFF. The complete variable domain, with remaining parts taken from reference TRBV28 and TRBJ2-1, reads DVKVTQSSRYLVKRTGEKVFLECVQDMDHENMFWYRQDPGLGLRLIYFSYDVKMKEKGDIPEGYSVSREKKERFSLILESASTNQTSMYLCASSVGLSYNEQFFGPGTRLTVL.